Listed below are T cell receptor beta chains from one sample, sequenced in a study of blood T cell repertoires in COVID-19. Method: immunoSEQ multiplex PCR; TCRdb's copy keeps in-frame clones and lacks some. The sample carries approximately 280,000 clones, roughly 88% recorded once. The sequencing input was peripheral blood. These receptors were obtained from a woman between 70 and 85 years old with acute or convalescent COVID-19. CDR3s include the opening cysteine and the closing phenylalanine or tryptophan. Each record gives: CDR3 DNA, CDR3 protein, D gene, V gene, clone size, J gene. The D gene is left open where the match is weak. For some rows the clone size is stated as once, few or many, or as a class when expanded; others skip it.

CDR3 DNA: TGTGCCAGCAGCTTACAGGGGGCGGGAAGAAATCAGCCCCAGCATTTT
CDR3 protein: CASSLQGAGRNQPQHF
D gene: TRBD1
V gene: TRBV5-6
clone size: .
J gene: TRBJ1-5

CDR3 DNA: TGTGCCAGTAGTATAGATCGGACAGGGGCGCGGACTGAAGCTTTCTTT
CDR3 protein: CASSIDRTGARTEAFF
D gene: TRBD1
V gene: TRBV19
clone size: .
J gene: TRBJ1-1

CDR3 DNA: TGTGCCTGGACCCCCCAGGGACAAGGTTATGGCTACACCTTC
CDR3 protein: CAWTPQGQGYGYTF
D gene: .
V gene: TRBV30
clone size: .
J gene: TRBJ1-2

CDR3 DNA: TGTGCCAGCAGCCAGCCGCGGAGAAGGGGGGGCCTTTCCTACAATGAGCAGTTCTTC
CDR3 protein: CASSQPRRRGGLSYNEQFF
D gene: .
V gene: TRBV3-1/TRBV3-2
clone size: .
J gene: TRBJ2-1

CDR3 DNA: TGCGCCAGCAGCTTGGAGTCAGGGGGCAGCTATGGCTACACCTTC
CDR3 protein: CASSLESGGSYGYTF
D gene: TRBD1
V gene: TRBV5-1
clone size: .
J gene: TRBJ1-2

CDR3 DNA: TGTGCCAGCAGCCTCTCTAGCGGGGGGTCCTACTACAATGAGCAGTTCTTC
CDR3 protein: CASSLSSGGSYYNEQFF
D gene: TRBD2
V gene: TRBV5-4
clone size: .
J gene: TRBJ2-1

CDR3 DNA: TGTGCCAGCAGCTTAGGGGTCGGGGGTAATCAGCCCCAGCATTTT
CDR3 protein: CASSLGVGGNQPQHF
D gene: .
V gene: TRBV7-6
clone size: .
J gene: TRBJ1-5

CDR3 DNA: TGTGCCAGCAGCCGGGGACTAGCGGGGAGCACAGATACGCAGTATTTT
CDR3 protein: CASSRGLAGSTDTQYF
D gene: TRBD2
V gene: TRBV14
clone size: .
J gene: TRBJ2-3

CDR3 DNA: TGTGCCAGCGGGGCCAGGTCAGGTGGCAATCAGCCCCAGCATTTT
CDR3 protein: CASGARSGGNQPQHF
D gene: .
V gene: TRBV2
clone size: .
J gene: TRBJ1-5

CDR3 DNA: TGTGCCAGCAGCAGTGGCACCCCTCCTGGGGCCAACGTCCTGACTTTC
CDR3 protein: CASSSGTPPGANVLTF
D gene: .
V gene: TRBV7-2
clone size: .
J gene: TRBJ2-6

CDR3 DNA: TGTGCCAGCAGCTGGGACTGGAGCTCTGGAAACACCATATATTTT
CDR3 protein: CASSWDWSSGNTIYF
D gene: .
V gene: TRBV5-5
clone size: few
J gene: TRBJ1-3

CDR3 DNA: TGTGCCAGCAGCATCACTACCGGGACAGGGTATGGCTACACCTTC
CDR3 protein: CASSITTGTGYGYTF
D gene: TRBD1
V gene: TRBV11-2
clone size: .
J gene: TRBJ1-2

CDR3 DNA: TGTGCCAGTGGTGTCGGCTACGACATCTTCGCGAACACCGGGGAGCTGTTTTTT
CDR3 protein: CASGVGYDIFANTGELFF
D gene: .
V gene: TRBV19
clone size: .
J gene: TRBJ2-2

CDR3 DNA: TGTGCCACCAGTGATTCTACCGGGACAGGCGCCTCCGGTGAGCAGTTCTTC
CDR3 protein: CATSDSTGTGASGEQFF
D gene: TRBD1
V gene: TRBV24-1
clone size: .
J gene: TRBJ2-1

CDR3 DNA: TGTGCCAGTACCGGGACAGGGGGTAATCAGCCCCAGCATTTT
CDR3 protein: CASTGTGGNQPQHF
D gene: TRBD1
V gene: TRBV2
clone size: .
J gene: TRBJ1-5

CDR3 DNA: TGTGCCAGCAGTCGGGAGGGAAGGGGCACCGGGGAGCTGTTTTTT
CDR3 protein: CASSREGRGTGELFF
D gene: TRBD2
V gene: TRBV2
clone size: once
J gene: TRBJ2-2

CDR3 DNA: TGCAGTGCTAGTCCGAGCACCGGGGAGCTGTTTTTT
CDR3 protein: CSASPSTGELFF
D gene: .
V gene: TRBV20-1
clone size: .
J gene: TRBJ2-2

CDR3 DNA: TGTGCCATCAGTGACGCGAGGGGGACTAGCGTGATCGGGGAGCTGTTTTTT
CDR3 protein: CAISDARGTSVIGELFF
D gene: TRBD2
V gene: TRBV10-3
clone size: .
J gene: TRBJ2-2

CDR3 DNA: TGTGCCAGCAGCTCGACAGGAAGTGATGAAAAACTGTTTTTT
CDR3 protein: CASSSTGSDEKLFF
D gene: .
V gene: TRBV5-4
clone size: few
J gene: TRBJ1-4

CDR3 DNA: TGTGCCAGTAGCCTGGGCCGAAACTATGGCTACACCTTC
CDR3 protein: CASSLGRNYGYTF
D gene: .
V gene: TRBV19
clone size: few
J gene: TRBJ1-2

CDR3 DNA: TGTGCCAGCAGGATGCTAGCGGGTATCTACGAGCAGTACTTC
CDR3 protein: CASRMLAGIYEQYF
D gene: TRBD2
V gene: TRBV6-6
clone size: .
J gene: TRBJ2-7

CDR3 DNA: TGTGCCAGCAGTGAACTCCGACAGGGAACTGAAGCTTTCTTT
CDR3 protein: CASSELRQGTEAFF
D gene: TRBD1
V gene: TRBV25-1
clone size: .
J gene: TRBJ1-1

CDR3 DNA: TGTGCCAGCAGTCTCGAAAGGGGCTCTGGCTACACCTTC
CDR3 protein: CASSLERGSGYTF
D gene: .
V gene: TRBV27
clone size: .
J gene: TRBJ1-2

CDR3 DNA: TGTGCCAGCAGCTTAGCGGCGGGGCGAAATGAGCAGTTCTTC
CDR3 protein: CASSLAAGRNEQFF
D gene: .
V gene: TRBV7-9
clone size: once
J gene: TRBJ2-1

CDR3 DNA: TGTGCCAGCAGCCGACAGGGGGCCTACACTGAAGCTTTCTTT
CDR3 protein: CASSRQGAYTEAFF
D gene: TRBD1
V gene: TRBV14
clone size: .
J gene: TRBJ1-1

CDR3 DNA: TGTGCCAGCAGCTCCCTAACAGAGCTTAACTATGGCTACACCTTC
CDR3 protein: CASSSLTELNYGYTF
D gene: .
V gene: TRBV5-6
clone size: .
J gene: TRBJ1-2

CDR3 DNA: TGTGCTAGTGGTTTGGTACGACCCAGGGGCAATGGAAAACTGTTTTTT
CDR3 protein: CASGLVRPRGNGKLFF
D gene: .
V gene: TRBV12-5
clone size: .
J gene: TRBJ1-4

CDR3 DNA: TGCGCCAGCAGCTTGGCCGGGACTAGCGGATCCCAAGAGACCCAGTACTTC
CDR3 protein: CASSLAGTSGSQETQYF
D gene: TRBD2
V gene: TRBV5-1
clone size: .
J gene: TRBJ2-5

CDR3 DNA: TGTGCCAGCAGTCGTACAGGGAACTATGGCTACACCTTC
CDR3 protein: CASSRTGNYGYTF
D gene: .
V gene: TRBV5-4
clone size: .
J gene: TRBJ1-2

CDR3 DNA: TGTGCCAGCAGCCAAGAACCCCCTAGCGGGGGGTCCCCCTACGAGCAGTACTTC
CDR3 protein: CASSQEPPSGGSPYEQYF
D gene: TRBD2
V gene: TRBV3-1/TRBV3-2
clone size: .
J gene: TRBJ2-7

CDR3 DNA: TGTGCCAGCACTAGTGGCAGCGTCGCAACTAATGAAAAACTGTTTTTT
CDR3 protein: CASTSGSVATNEKLFF
D gene: .
V gene: TRBV2
clone size: .
J gene: TRBJ1-4

CDR3 DNA: TGCGCCAGCAGTGAGGCCGGGGATCAGCCCCAGCATTTT
CDR3 protein: CASSEAGDQPQHF
D gene: .
V gene: TRBV10-1
clone size: .
J gene: TRBJ1-5

CDR3 DNA: TGTGCCAGCTCACTTACAGGGGGCGGCAATGAGCAGTTCTTC
CDR3 protein: CASSLTGGGNEQFF
D gene: TRBD1
V gene: TRBV18
clone size: .
J gene: TRBJ2-1

CDR3 DNA: TGTGCCAGCAGCCAGCCGAGGAGCCTCTCAAAAGGGACCCAGTACTTC
CDR3 protein: CASSQPRSLSKGTQYF
D gene: .
V gene: TRBV7-8
clone size: .
J gene: TRBJ2-5

CDR3 DNA: TGCAGTGCTAGTCTCTTCAATGAGCAGTTCTTC
CDR3 protein: CSASLFNEQFF
D gene: .
V gene: TRBV20-1
clone size: .
J gene: TRBJ2-1

CDR3 DNA: TGTGCCTGGGATGGGACAGGGGGCTGGTCTGGGGCCAACGTCCTGACTTTC
CDR3 protein: CAWDGTGGWSGANVLTF
D gene: TRBD1
V gene: TRBV30
clone size: .
J gene: TRBJ2-6

CDR3 DNA: TGTGCCAGCAGCCATCTTAGGGGTGGAGCTAACTATGGCTACACCTTC
CDR3 protein: CASSHLRGGANYGYTF
D gene: .
V gene: TRBV3-1/TRBV3-2
clone size: .
J gene: TRBJ1-2

CDR3 DNA: TGTGCCAGCAGTCCCGGGACAAGATACACTGAAGCTTTCTTT
CDR3 protein: CASSPGTRYTEAFF
D gene: .
V gene: TRBV28
clone size: few
J gene: TRBJ1-1

CDR3 DNA: TGCGCCAGCAGCTTCGCGGGAGCCTACAATGAGCAGTTCTTC
CDR3 protein: CASSFAGAYNEQFF
D gene: TRBD2
V gene: TRBV5-1
clone size: .
J gene: TRBJ2-1

CDR3 DNA: TGTGCCATCAGTGAGTCGAGAGAGAACTATGGCTACACCTTC
CDR3 protein: CAISESRENYGYTF
D gene: .
V gene: TRBV10-3
clone size: .
J gene: TRBJ1-2

CDR3 DNA: TGTGCCAGCAGCGCACAGGGAAATGGCTACACCTTC
CDR3 protein: CASSAQGNGYTF
D gene: .
V gene: TRBV11-2
clone size: .
J gene: TRBJ1-2

CDR3 DNA: TGTGCCAGCAGCCGGGACAGGGGCTATGGCTACACCTTC
CDR3 protein: CASSRDRGYGYTF
D gene: TRBD1
V gene: TRBV27
clone size: .
J gene: TRBJ1-2

CDR3 DNA: TGTGCCAGCAGCGCAACAGGGGGCCGGTACAATGAGCAGTTCTTC
CDR3 protein: CASSATGGRYNEQFF
D gene: TRBD1
V gene: TRBV9
clone size: .
J gene: TRBJ2-1

CDR3 DNA: TGTGCCAGCAGCTTGCCCGGGACAGGCTATGGCTACACCTTC
CDR3 protein: CASSLPGTGYGYTF
D gene: TRBD1
V gene: TRBV5-5
clone size: once
J gene: TRBJ1-2

CDR3 DNA: TGCAGCGTTGGAGGGTGGGGTGAAAAACTGTTTTTT
CDR3 protein: CSVGGWGEKLFF
D gene: .
V gene: TRBV29-1
clone size: .
J gene: TRBJ1-4

CDR3 DNA: TGTGCCAGCAGGGGGGACAGGGTCTACGAGCAGTACTTC
CDR3 protein: CASRGDRVYEQYF
D gene: TRBD1
V gene: TRBV2
clone size: .
J gene: TRBJ2-7

CDR3 DNA: TGCAGTGCTAGTGGCGAGGGGGCATTGGGGAATGAGCAGTTCTTC
CDR3 protein: CSASGEGALGNEQFF
D gene: TRBD1
V gene: TRBV20-1
clone size: .
J gene: TRBJ2-1

CDR3 DNA: TGTGCCGTCTTAGGACAGGGCAACACCGGGGAGCTGTTTTTT
CDR3 protein: CAVLGQGNTGELFF
D gene: TRBD1
V gene: TRBV6-6
clone size: .
J gene: TRBJ2-2

CDR3 DNA: TGTGCCACCAGCAGAGATAAGGGGGGGCGAGTAGACTATGGCTACACCTTC
CDR3 protein: CATSRDKGGRVDYGYTF
D gene: .
V gene: TRBV15
clone size: .
J gene: TRBJ1-2

CDR3 DNA: TGTGCCAGCAGCCAAGGAGTTACTAGCACAGATACGCAGTATTTT
CDR3 protein: CASSQGVTSTDTQYF
D gene: .
V gene: TRBV14
clone size: .
J gene: TRBJ2-3

CDR3 DNA: TGTGCCAGCAGCTTACTAAGGGGGACTGAAGCTTTCTTT
CDR3 protein: CASSLLRGTEAFF
D gene: .
V gene: TRBV11-3
clone size: .
J gene: TRBJ1-1

CDR3 DNA: TGTGCCAGCAGTTTAGTTCAGGCGCAGTATTTT
CDR3 protein: CASSLVQAQYF
D gene: .
V gene: TRBV12-3/TRBV12-4
clone size: .
J gene: TRBJ2-3

CDR3 DNA: TGTGCCAGCAGCCAAGCCAGGGAGCAGTTCTTC
CDR3 protein: CASSQAREQFF
D gene: .
V gene: TRBV3-1/TRBV3-2
clone size: few
J gene: TRBJ2-1

CDR3 DNA: TGTGCCAGCAGCTTAGGGGACAGACCCAAAGAGACCCAGTACTTC
CDR3 protein: CASSLGDRPKETQYF
D gene: TRBD1
V gene: TRBV7-9
clone size: .
J gene: TRBJ2-5

CDR3 DNA: TGTGCCAGCTTCCAGGCTTTGAACACTGAAGCTTTCTTT
CDR3 protein: CASFQALNTEAFF
D gene: .
V gene: TRBV2
clone size: .
J gene: TRBJ1-1

CDR3 DNA: TGTGCCAGCAGGCACGGGGGTCCTAGTTTCTACAATGAGCAGTTCTTC
CDR3 protein: CASRHGGPSFYNEQFF
D gene: .
V gene: TRBV27
clone size: .
J gene: TRBJ2-1

CDR3 DNA: TGTGCCAGCAGGAGCTCGGGAGCCAGTAATGAGCAGTTCTTC
CDR3 protein: CASRSSGASNEQFF
D gene: .
V gene: TRBV2
clone size: .
J gene: TRBJ2-1

CDR3 DNA: TGCAGCGTTGAACAGGGGAGTTATGGCTACACCTTC
CDR3 protein: CSVEQGSYGYTF
D gene: .
V gene: TRBV29-1
clone size: .
J gene: TRBJ1-2

CDR3 DNA: TGCGCCAGCAGCTTGCCTAGCGGGGTGCAAGAGACCCAGTACTTC
CDR3 protein: CASSLPSGVQETQYF
D gene: TRBD2
V gene: TRBV5-1
clone size: .
J gene: TRBJ2-5